Sequencing of this T cell receptor (beta chain) was carried out in a study of shared clonotypes between healthy human individuals. Germline V lookup: CDR1 SNHLY, CDR2 FYNNEI. The CDR3 extends over 15 amino acids. V dropped 8 bases and J dropped 3 bases, with 16 bases sitting between them. Libraries were prepared by immunoSEQ multiplex PCR; TCRdb keeps only in-frame clonotypes and omits some of them. Of roughly 680,000 clones in the sample, approximately 77% were seen once. The origin of this receptor is a woman aged 30 to 39 in good health. This chain uses TRBV2 with TRBJ2-2; tentative D call: TRBD2 (5 bases). The sequenced sample was memory CD4+ T cells sorted from blood. Documented subset: CD45RA-negative fraction. The DNA for the CDR3 is TGTGCCAGCTCAAGGTTCCAACTAGACACCGGGGAGCTGTTTTTT. It encodes CASSRFQLDTGELFF.